Each of the 9 T cell receptor beta chains below was sequenced from the same sample in a study of blood T cell repertoires in COVID-19. This table comes from immunoSEQ multiplex PCR, and its TCRdb copy is limited to in-frame clones, with some not included. The sample lists around 360,000 clones, 87% seen once, with around 3% in the top ten. The sample comprised PBMCs or T cells enriched from blood (not recorded which). The receptors here all came from a woman in her 30s who had recovered from COVID-19.

The chain combines TRBV6-5 with TRBJ2-1, with TRBD1 identical over 7 bases. V was pared by 2 bases and J by 4 bases, with 8 bases of the junction left unmatched. The CDR3 runs to 16 residues. Germline CDR1 is MNHEY and CDR2 is SVGAGI. The CDR3 reads CASSYPNRGPYNEQFF. DNA of the CDR3: TGTGCCAGCAGTTACCCGAACAGGGGTCCTTACAATGAGCAGTTCTTC.

This chain uses TRBV28 with TRBJ1-2; the match to TRBD1 covers 7 bases. Trimming at V came to 4 bases and at J to 4 bases, leaving 9 bases not matched to a gene. The CDR3 consists of 15 residues. Germline CDR1 is MDHEN and CDR2 is SYDVKM. CDR3 DNA sequence: TGTGCCAGCAGTTCACCGGGACAGTCGGTCTATGGCTACACCTTC. It is translated as CASSSPGQSVYGYTF.

Note on this clone: Additional DNA sequences in this sample encode the identical CDR3. The CDR3 DNA reads TGTGCCAGCAGTTTCGGGACTAGCGGTACCTACGAGCAGTACTTC. The encoded protein is CASSFGTSGTYEQYF. The gene calls are TRBV27 and TRBJ2-7; 11 bases agree with TRBD2. The CDR3 extends over 15 amino acids. The germline V gene has CDR1 MNHEY and CDR2 SMNVEV (reference sequence). The J segment lost 2 bases and the V segment lost 3 bases, leaving 3 bases of the junction unmatched.

This clone was seen a few times. Other DNA sequences in this sample translate to the same CDR3. This chain uses TRBV27 with TRBJ2-2; weak D call: TRBD2 (6 bases). Germline CDR1 and CDR2: MNHEY and SMNVEV (reference sequence). The ends were cut back, 1 base at V and 4 bases at J, with 10 bases in the middle. The CDR3 spans 15 residues. CDR3 nucleotides: TGTGCCAGCAGTTTATTGCCGGGGGTCACCGGGGAGCTGTTTTTT. Translated: CASSLLPGVTGELFF.

As regards this clone: One end of the junction fails to match germline, which may point to a read error. This chain connects TRBV14 to TRBJ2-7; 9 positions match TRBD2. Germline loops: CDR1 SGHDN, CDR2 FVKESK. The CDR3 has 15 amino acids. CDR3 sequence (DNA): TGTGCCAGCAGCCAAACCGGGACTAGCTCCCACGAGCAGTACTTC. Translated, it gives CASSQTGTSSHEQYF.

The chain has TRBV20-1 and TRBJ1-1; D remains ambiguous. V was pared by 8 bases and J by 6 bases, with 13 bases between. The CDR3 runs to 11 residues. CDR1 DFQATT and CDR2 SNEGSKA come from the germline V gene (reference sequence). The CDR3, as DNA: TGCAGTACGGACTATCAGGCTGAAGCTTTCTTT. It yields the protein CSTDYQAEAFF.

The gene calls are TRBV5-1 and TRBJ1-1, with a possible D match to TRBD1 (5 bases). Germline values: CDR1 SGHRS, CDR2 YFSETQ. This CDR3 contains 14 residues. V was cut by 1 base and J by 5 bases, with 12 bases left in between. CDR3 loop: CASSLRGESTEAFF. The CDR3 region has the DNA TGCGCCAGCAGCTTGCGGGGGGAAAGTACTGAAGCTTTCTTT.

The chain couples TRBV28 to TRBJ2-1, with 11 bases lining up with TRBD2. Trimming at V came to 5 bases and at J to 3 bases, leaving 9 bases not matched to a gene. The CDR3 consists of 17 residues. Germline V CDR1 and CDR2: MDHEN, SYDVKM. CDR3 amino acids: CASSTFSGRAVYNEQFF. In DNA form, the CDR3 reads TGTGCCAGCAGTACCTTTAGCGGGAGGGCCGTCTACAATGAGCAGTTCTTC.

For this clone: Its ends do not fully match the called genes, so a read error is possible. This chain joins TRBV7-7 and TRBJ2-1; possibly TRBD2 for D (6 bases). CDR1 is SSHAT, CDR2 FNYEAQ, per germline (reference sequence). The CDR3 is 16 amino acids. The CDR3 nucleotides are TGTGCTAGCAGCTTACGGGGGTTCAGCTCCTACAATGAGCAGTTCTTC. It specifies CASSLRGFSSYNEQFF.